The present T cell receptor beta chain was sequenced within a study of T cells in Graves' hyperthyroidism and ophthalmopathy. V lost 6 bases and J lost 7, with 12 bases in between. The length of the CDR3 is 12 residues. Germline V CDR1 and CDR2: SGHAT, FQNNGV. This clonotype was recorded at least ten times. Patients aged 18 to 65 with hyperthyroidism were newly diagnosed, with duration under 2 months. Source material for PBMCs was 10 ml fresh peripheral blood. Authors of the study amplified TCR beta CDR3 regions from RNA transcripts. Primed by the HTBI set, a first-round RT-PCR was run on the TCR CDR3. TCRdb re-analysed the multiplex PCR reads in MiXCR, keeping a single row per CDR3 protein. This table holds 200,000 or so distinct CDR3 sequences, 17% found once.

The specimen was blood. The TCR comes from a woman aged 45-65 years with Graves' hyperthyroidism. The V gene is TRBV11-2, the J gene TRBJ1-1; D gene ambiguous. CDR3 amino acids: CASSWTGGEAFF. The CDR3 region has the DNA TGTGCCAGCAGTTGGACCGGCGGTGAAGCTTTCTTT.